Presented here are 20 T cell receptor beta chains from one specimen sequenced in a study of patients and donors after allogeneic stem cell transplantation. TCRdb reanalysed the RT-PCR reads using MiXCR and keeps one entry per CDR3 protein. The sample consists of some 150,000 distinct CDR3 sequences, 30% to 45% of them appearing once. The sample taken for sequencing was blood, either unsorted or a sorted T cell fraction (not recorded which). The receptors originated from a human donor who was either an allogeneic HSCT recipient or a stem cell or donor lymphocyte infusion donor (not recorded which). It is not recorded whose cells these are; they may come from a transplant donor.

The genes are TRBV5-6 and TRBJ1-3; TRBD1 might be the D (5 bases). The CDR3 is 15 amino acids. Germline V CDR1 and CDR2: SGHDT, YYEEEE. The V end was cut by 1 base, the J end by 2 bases, with 10 bases between. In DNA form, the CDR3 reads TGTGCCAGCAGCTTGCCGGCAGGGCCTGGAAACACCATATATTTT. This encodes CASSLPAGPGNTIYF.

V is TRBV6-5 and J is TRBJ1-2, with D unresolved. The CDR3 extends over 13 amino acids. CDR1 is MNHEY, CDR2 SVGAGI, per germline. Trimming stripped 6 bases from V and 3 bases from J, with 11 bases between. This CDR3 is CASRATSYYGYTF. CDR3 coding DNA: TGTGCCAGCAGGGCGACCTCTTACTATGGCTACACCTTC.

This clonotype was detected a few times. This sequence joins TRBV9 and TRBJ1-6; 10 nucleotides match TRBD1. The V segment lost 3 bases and the J segment 10 bases; nucleotides outside the gene matches: 4. Germline CDR1 and CDR2: SGDLS and YYNGEE. This CDR3 comprises 14 residues. The CDR3 is CASSGTGGGSPLHF. The DNA of the CDR3 is TGTGCCAGCAGCGGGACAGGGGGAGGGTCACCCCTCCACTTT. Together with reference TRBV9 and TRBJ1-6, the CDR3 gives the full variable domain: DSGVTQTPKHLITATGQRVTLRCSPRSGDLSVYWYQQSLDQGLQFLIQYYNGEERAKGNILERFSAQQFPDLHSELNLSSLELGDSALYFCASSGTGGGSPLHFGNGTRLTVT.

The chain has TRBV7-9 and TRBJ1-1, with no clear D. From germline, CDR1 is SEHNR and CDR2 FQNEAQ (reference sequence). The CDR3 runs 16 residues. Trimming cost V 0 bases and J 0 bases, with 11 bases left between them. The chain's CDR3 is CASSLARELLNTEAFF. As DNA, the CDR3 is TGTGCCAGCAGCTTAGCGCGGGAGCTGCTGAACACTGAAGCTTTCTTT.

The CDR3, as DNA: TGTGCCAGCAGCACCGACGGAGGGAGAGGGGATACGCAGTATTTT. It specifies CASSTDGGRGDTQYF. The chain links TRBV6-5 to TRBJ2-3, with a weak D call TRBD2 (6 bases). V lost 6 bases, J lost 6 bases, and 19 bases lay in between. The CDR3 spans 15 residues. Germline V gene lookup returns CDR1 MNHEY and CDR2 SVGAGI.

This clonotype was detected many times. This chain joins TRBV12-3 or TRBV12-4 and TRBJ1-5; no reliable D call. The V gene lost 6 bases and the J gene lost 4 bases, with 19 bases spanning the gap. This CDR3 region has 16 residues. The CDR3 DNA reads TGTGCCAGCAGCCTGTCGTTGGGAGTGGGAAATCAGCCCCAGCATTTT. It encodes CASSLSLGVGNQPQHF.

This clonotype was detected only a few times. The chain links TRBV12-3 or TRBV12-4 to TRBJ2-1; 10 nucleotides align to TRBD2. The length of the CDR3 is 13 residues. Trimming removed 8 bases from V and 6 bases from J; junction bases left unmatched: 4. CDR3 sequence (DNA): TGTGCCAGCGAGCGGGGGGGTTTCAATGAGCAGTTCTTC. It translates to CASERGGFNEQFF.

The V gene is TRBV12-3 or TRBV12-4, the J gene TRBJ2-2; TRBD1 agrees at 7 bases. Unmatched junction bases numbered 7, after V lost 6 bases and J lost 3 bases. The CDR3 totals 15 residues. CDR3 amino acids: CASSPDRVHTGELFF. Written as DNA, the CDR3 is TGTGCCAGCAGCCCCGACAGGGTGCACACCGGGGAGCTGTTTTTT.

CDR3 sequence: CASSYSSPRSADTQYF. CDR3 DNA: TGTGCCAGCAGTTACTCATCCCCGCGCAGCGCAGATACGCAGTATTTT. The chain employs TRBV6-5 and TRBJ2-3; no firm D call. V lost 0 bases to trimming and J lost 4 bases, with 14 bases between them. Per the germline V gene, CDR1 is MNHEY and CDR2 is SVGAGI. This CDR3 spans 16 amino acids.

The chain is built from TRBV28 and TRBJ1-5; possible D gene TRBD1, 5 bases. This CDR3 region has 15 residues. Trimming shortened V by 4 bases and J by 0 bases, and 10 bases separated the two germline ends. Germline-derived CDR1 and CDR2 are MDHEN and SYDVKM. For the CDR3, the DNA is TGTGCCAGCAGTTCCGGGACCCATAGCAATCAGCCCCAGCATTTT. It codes for CASSSGTHSNQPQHF. The entire variable domain, with the rest obtained from reference TRBV28 and TRBJ1-5, is as follows: DVKVTQSSRYLVKRTGEKVFLECVQDMDHENMFWYRQDPGLGLRLIYFSYDVKMKEKGDIPEGYSVSREKKERFSLILESASTNQTSMYLCASSSGTHSNQPQHFGDGTRLSIL.

This chain connects TRBV18 to TRBJ1-1; possible D gene TRBD1, 5 bases. The CDR3 extends over 15 amino acids. V was clipped by 1 base and J by 1 base, with 10 bases between them. Germline CDR1 and CDR2: KGHSH and LQKENI. The CDR3 loop reads CASSPLGPRNTEAFF. The CDR3 bases are TGTGCCAGCTCACCACTGGGACCGAGGAACACTGAAGCTTTCTTT.

This clonotype has ten or more counts. The chain recombines TRBV6-5 with TRBJ1-6, with unresolved D. Germline CDR1 MNHEY, CDR2 SVGAGI. The CDR3 has 16 residues. The germline V and J ends were trimmed by 6 bases and 0 bases, with 12 bases remaining between them. The CDR3 loop is CASRPIQSSYNSPLHF. The CDR3 nucleotides read TGTGCCAGCAGGCCCATCCAGAGCTCCTATAATTCACCCCTCCACTTT.

This clonotype was seen only a few times. The CDR3 bases are TGTGCCAGCAGCCAAGTGCGAACGGGACTCTATGGCTACACCTTC. Amino acids: CASSQVRTGLYGYTF. The chain combines TRBV14 with TRBJ1-2; TRBD1 is a possible D gene (5 bases). V was clipped by 1 base and J by 4 bases, with 13 bases between them. CDR1 is SGHDN, CDR2 FVKESK, per germline. The CDR3 length is 15 residues.

The V gene is TRBV30, the J gene TRBJ1-4; D not resolved. Germline-derived CDR1 and CDR2 are GTSNPN and SVGIG (reference sequence). This CDR3 comprises 13 residues. V dropped 2 bases and J dropped 5 bases, with 9 bases sitting between them. The CDR3 loop is CAWSLGENEKLFF. In DNA form, the CDR3 reads TGTGCCTGGAGTCTCGGAGAGAATGAAAAACTGTTTTTT.

In this sample, this clonotype turned up a few times. The rearrangement uses TRBV28 and TRBJ1-1; a possible D gene is TRBD1 (6 bases). Germline CDR1 and CDR2: MDHEN and SYDVKM. V was pared by 5 bases and J by 7 bases, with 14 bases between. The CDR3 runs 13 residues. Written as DNA, the CDR3 is TGTGCCAGCAGTGGGGGGGCACCTTATGAAGCTTTCTTT. This encodes CASSGGAPYEAFF.

This clonotype appeared many times. The rearrangement joins TRBV12-3 or TRBV12-4 to TRBJ1-1; D not certain. CDR3 size: 13 residues. V shed 2 bases and J shed 1 base, with 5 bases lying between them. The CDR3 DNA sequence: TGTGCCAGCAGTTTACAGGAGAACACTGAAGCTTTCTTT. Its translation is CASSLQENTEAFF.

This clonotype was counted between two and nine times. This chain links TRBV11-2 with TRBJ1-2; D uncertain. The CDR3 covers 13 residues. CDR1 is SGHAT and CDR2 is FQNNGV in the germline V gene. Trimming removed 1 base from V and 7 bases from J, with 10 bases in between. The CDR3 nucleotides read TGTGCCAGCAGCTTAGGGACCACGGTTGGCTACACCTTC. Its translation is CASSLGTTVGYTF.

This clonotype appeared a few times. The rearrangement joins TRBV9 to TRBJ1-4; 9 positions agree with TRBD1. CDR3 size: 12 residues. Per germline, CDR1 SGDLS and CDR2 YYNGEE. The J segment lost 8 bases and the V segment lost 5 bases, leaving 1 base of the junction unmatched. The CDR3 nucleotides are TGTGCCAGCAGGGGACAGGGAGAAAAACTGTTTTTT. Translated: CASRGQGEKLFF.

The chain uses TRBV20-1 and TRBJ1-1, with D possibly being TRBD1 (5 bases). The CDR3 is made up of 11 amino acids. V was shortened by 5 bases and J by 11 bases, with 15 bases between the two germline ends. Germline V gives CDR1 DFQATT, CDR2 SNEGSKA (reference sequence). This CDR3 is CSAGRTWEAFF. CDR3 DNA sequence: TGCAGTGCTGGGCGGACATGGGAGGCTTTCTTT.

A few counts support this clonotype. The conserved phenylalanine or tryptophan normally closing the CDR3 is absent here, so this likely arose from a read error. The rearrangement joins TRBV5-6 to TRBJ1-5, with D tentatively TRBD1 (6 bases). The V gene's germline CDR1 is SGHDT and CDR2 YYEEEE. Trimming removed 2 bases from V and 7 bases from J, with 10 bases in between. The CDR3 is made up of 13 amino acids. The chain's CDR3 is CASSFGRGQPQHI. Here the CDR3 DNA reads TGTGCCAGCAGCTTCGGCAGGGGACAGCCCCAGCATATT.